Described below is a single T cell receptor (beta chain) sequence and its context. Repertoires were generated with immunoSEQ multiplex PCR, while TCRdb's copy carries only in-frame clones and drops some. In the table there are some 41,000 clones, nearly 90% of which are singletons. This CDR3 is built from 15 residues. Germline assignment: CDR1 LNHDA and CDR2 SQIVND (reference sequence). Trimming took off 3 bases at V and 0 bases at J, with 9 bases between the two ends. The data belong to a study of T cell changes during pregnancy in multiple sclerosis. This clonotype originated in a female donor with multiple sclerosis, enrolled in a pregnancy study. Sequencing used CD8+ T cells from peripheral blood mononuclear cells, obtained in the first trimester of pregnancy. The rearrangement joins TRBV19 to TRBJ1-3, with D unclear. The DNA of the CDR3 is TGTGCCAGTAGTATCGCTGAGGTCTCTGGAAACACCATATATTTT. Its translation is CASSIAEVSGNTIYF.